What follows is one TCR beta chain and its context. The antigen remains undetermined. Each sample had at least 6 million PBMCs isolated. Trimming took 5 bases from V and 5 from J; bases not matched to a gene: 7. This CDR3 contains 14 residues. These data originate in a study of blood T cells in healthy people across ages. A second PCR, run for about 6 to 11 cycles, used a sample-barcoded 5' primer plus a J-beta primer mix. Every single cDNA molecule received a tag from a template-switch adaptor with 12 random nucleotides. TCRdb re-called the 5' RACE reads through MiXCR, storing one row per CDR3 protein. The table records approximately 900,000 distinct CDR3 sequences, around 48% of them present only once. The study, taken as a whole, reports: More naive CD4+ cells and higher diversity were found in long-lived than in aged donors. Per million T cells, TCR beta diversity dropped roughly linearly as age increased.

What was sequenced was blood. The chain employs TRBV12-3 or TRBV12-4 and TRBJ2-5; 8 bases are shared with TRBD2. The TCR comes from a man in his thirties or forties in good health. CDR3 amino acids: CASSILTSAETQYF. Here the CDR3 DNA reads TGTGCCAGCAGTATATTGACTAGCGCCGAGACCCAGTACTTC.